This is a list of T cell receptor beta chains from one sample in a study of blood T cell repertoires in COVID-19. Measured with immunoSEQ multiplex PCR; TCRdb has only the in-frame clones, and not every one. The table shows 120,000 to 150,000 clones, with 80% to 90% occurring only once. The sequenced sample consisted of peripheral blood. The source is a woman aged 55-70 years with COVID-19, enrolled during active disease. Both conserved end residues are part of each CDR3. The D gene is left open where the match is weak. Clone size is shown for a subset of rows, as once, few, many or a class of expanded clone.

clone_size: NA
d_call: TRBD1
cdr3_length: 15
j_call: TRBJ1-3
v_call: TRBV9
cdr3_aa: CASSFRTGPGNTIYF
cdr3_nt: TGTGCCAGCAGCTTCCGGACAGGGCCTGGAAACACCATATATTTT

clone_size: NA
d_call: TRBD1
cdr3_length: 16
j_call: TRBJ1-5
v_call: TRBV5-5
cdr3_aa: CASSPATGTRNQPQHF
cdr3_nt: TGTGCCAGCAGCCCAGCGACAGGGACCCGCAATCAGCCCCAGCATTTT

clone_size: NA
d_call: TRBD1
cdr3_length: 18
j_call: TRBJ1-2
v_call: TRBV4-1
cdr3_aa: CASSDEGQGILWGYGYTF
cdr3_nt: TGCGCCAGCAGCGACGAGGGACAGGGAATTTTATGGGGCTATGGCTACACCTTC

clone_size: once
d_call: TRBD2
cdr3_length: 15
j_call: TRBJ2-1
v_call: TRBV19
cdr3_aa: CASSMFLAGPNEQFF
cdr3_nt: TGTGCCAGTAGTATGTTTCTAGCGGGGCCCAATGAGCAGTTCTTC

clone_size: NA
d_call: NA
cdr3_length: 13
j_call: TRBJ1-2
v_call: TRBV9
cdr3_aa: CASSVRENYGYTF
cdr3_nt: TGTGCCAGCAGCGTAAGGGAGAACTATGGCTACACCTTC

clone_size: NA
d_call: TRBD2
cdr3_length: 15
j_call: TRBJ2-1
v_call: TRBV19
cdr3_aa: CASSIRSGGYNEQFF
cdr3_nt: TGTGCCAGTAGTATTAGGAGCGGGGGGTACAATGAGCAGTTCTTC

clone_size: NA
d_call: TRBD1
cdr3_length: 16
j_call: TRBJ2-7
v_call: TRBV5-3
cdr3_aa: CARSPLRDRDSYEQYF
cdr3_nt: TGTGCCAGAAGCCCCTTGCGGGACAGGGACTCCTACGAGCAGTACTTC

clone_size: NA
d_call: NA
cdr3_length: 14
j_call: TRBJ2-6
v_call: TRBV2
cdr3_aa: CASSLQGGANVLTF
cdr3_nt: TGTGCCAGCAGTCTGCAGGGTGGGGCCAACGTCCTGACTTTC

clone_size: NA
d_call: NA
cdr3_length: 14
j_call: TRBJ2-3
v_call: TRBV15
cdr3_aa: CATSAAVGTDTQYF
cdr3_nt: TGTGCCACCAGCGCGGCAGTGGGCACAGATACGCAGTATTTT

clone_size: NA
d_call: TRBD2
cdr3_length: 16
j_call: TRBJ2-3
v_call: TRBV4-1
cdr3_aa: CASSQETSGETDTQYF
cdr3_nt: TGCGCCAGCAGCCAGGAAACTAGCGGGGAGACAGATACGCAGTATTTT

clone_size: NA
d_call: NA
cdr3_length: 16
j_call: TRBJ2-4
v_call: TRBV19
cdr3_aa: CASSMRGSLAKNIQYF
cdr3_nt: TGTGCCAGTAGTATGAGGGGGAGCTTAGCCAAAAACATTCAGTACTTC

clone_size: NA
d_call: NA
cdr3_length: 15
j_call: TRBJ1-2
v_call: TRBV19
cdr3_aa: CASSIRRGAEDGYTF
cdr3_nt: TGTGCCAGTAGTATTCGACGGGGGGCGGAGGATGGCTACACCTTC

clone_size: few
d_call: NA
cdr3_length: 12
j_call: TRBJ1-2
v_call: TRBV29-1
cdr3_aa: CSVGQENYGYTF
cdr3_nt: TGCAGCGTTGGCCAGGAAAACTATGGCTACACCTTC

clone_size: NA
d_call: NA
cdr3_length: 15
j_call: TRBJ2-3
v_call: TRBV11-3
cdr3_aa: CASSPGRGLTDTQYF
cdr3_nt: TGTGCCAGCAGCCCAGGCCGAGGACTCACAGATACGCAGTATTTT

clone_size: NA
d_call: TRBD1
cdr3_length: 16
j_call: TRBJ1-6
v_call: TRBV11-2
cdr3_aa: CASSPGQGRRISPLHF
cdr3_nt: TGTGCCAGCAGCCCAGGACAGGGTCGAAGGATTTCACCCCTCCACTTT

clone_size: NA
d_call: TRBD1
cdr3_length: 19
j_call: TRBJ1-2
v_call: TRBV24-1
cdr3_aa: CATSDSRTGGWKSLRGYTF
cdr3_nt: TGTGCCACCAGTGATTCCAGGACAGGGGGATGGAAATCTCTCCGGGGCTACACCTTC

clone_size: NA
d_call: NA
cdr3_length: 12
j_call: TRBJ1-5
v_call: TRBV29-1
cdr3_aa: CSVGGGDQPQHF
cdr3_nt: TGCAGCGTTGGAGGGGGGGATCAGCCCCAGCATTTT

clone_size: NA
d_call: NA
cdr3_length: 14
j_call: TRBJ2-5
v_call: TRBV11-2
cdr3_aa: CASSLNSARETQYF
cdr3_nt: TGTGCCAGCAGCTTAAACTCAGCGAGAGAGACCCAGTACTTC

clone_size: NA
d_call: TRBD2
cdr3_length: 15
j_call: TRBJ2-7
v_call: TRBV7-9
cdr3_aa: CASSPTSLPPLEQYF
cdr3_nt: TGTGCCAGCAGCCCGACTAGCCTCCCACCGCTCGAGCAGTACTTC

clone_size: NA
d_call: TRBD1
cdr3_length: 17
j_call: TRBJ1-1
v_call: TRBV10-3
cdr3_aa: CAISEFASGGGNTEAFF
cdr3_nt: TGTGCCATCAGTGAGTTTGCGTCAGGGGGAGGGAACACTGAAGCTTTCTTT

clone_size: NA
d_call: TRBD1
cdr3_length: 15
j_call: TRBJ2-5
v_call: TRBV30
cdr3_aa: CAWSVSGQGAETQYF
cdr3_nt: TGTGCCTGGAGTGTATCGGGACAGGGTGCAGAGACCCAGTACTTC

clone_size: once
d_call: NA
cdr3_length: 18
j_call: TRBJ2-1
v_call: TRBV4-3
cdr3_aa: CASSRARRGAHTHNEQFF
cdr3_nt: TGCGCCAGCAGTCGAGCGCGACGGGGGGCTCATACCCACAATGAGCAGTTCTTC